These T cell receptor beta chains were read from a single sample in a study of response to subunit inactivated influenza vaccine. TCRdb reanalysed the RT-PCR reads using MiXCR and keeps one entry per CDR3 protein. The sample lists about 570,000 distinct CDR3 sequences, 10% to 12% seen once, with approximately 11% in the top ten. The same specimen was also included in a second study, on T cells expressing NK-cell markers.

This sample comprised PBMCs from blood, obtained on the day of vaccination. The receptors derive from a man aged 50 to 59 who received an inactivated influenza vaccine. CDR3s include the opening cysteine and the closing phenylalanine or tryptophan. The order of the fields is clone size, D gene, V gene, J gene, CDR3 DNA, CDR3 protein. D genes are given only for firm matches. Rows give clone size only sometimes, using once, few, many, or a class for an expanded clone.

clone_size: -; d_call: -; v_call: TRBV20-1; j_call: TRBJ1-6; cdr3_nt: TGCAGTGCTAGAGATATAGACGTCACATCCCGGGCTTCACCCCTCCACTTT; cdr3_aa: CSARDIDVTSRASPLHF
clone_size: few; d_call: -; v_call: TRBV4-1; j_call: TRBJ2-3; cdr3_nt: TGCGCCAGCAGCCAACTGGGGCGGGGTACGCAGTATTTT; cdr3_aa: CASSQLGRGTQYF
clone_size: -; d_call: -; v_call: TRBV5-6; j_call: TRBJ1-6; cdr3_nt: TGTGCCAGCAGCTTGACAGGACCTTTCTATAATTCACCCCTCCACTTT; cdr3_aa: CASSLTGPFYNSPLHF
clone_size: few; d_call: -; v_call: TRBV29-1; j_call: TRBJ2-2; cdr3_nt: TGCAGCGTTGACAGCGCAATCCCCGGGGAGCTGTTTTTT; cdr3_aa: CSVDSAIPGELFF
clone_size: many; d_call: -; v_call: TRBV7-2; j_call: TRBJ1-1; cdr3_nt: TGTGCCAGCAGCCCGAAGGGGTTGGGACGGAGGGATGAAGCTTTCTTT; cdr3_aa: CASSPKGLGRRDEAFF
clone_size: -; d_call: -; v_call: TRBV7-2; j_call: TRBJ2-3; cdr3_nt: TGTGCCAGCAGCCGGGCCATAGCTCCAGATACGCAGTATTTT; cdr3_aa: CASSRAIAPDTQYF
clone_size: -; d_call: -; v_call: TRBV6-2/TRBV6-3; j_call: TRBJ2-6; cdr3_nt: TGTGCCAGCAGTTCTTTCGGGACCTCTGGGGCCAACGTCCTGACTTTC; cdr3_aa: CASSSFGTSGANVLTF
clone_size: -; d_call: TRBD2; v_call: TRBV20-1; j_call: TRBJ2-3; cdr3_nt: TGCAGTGCTCAACATAGCGGGACTAGCACAGATACGCAGTATTTT; cdr3_aa: CSAQHSGTSTDTQYF
clone_size: -; d_call: -; v_call: TRBV7-2; j_call: TRBJ1-4; cdr3_nt: TGTGCCAGCAGTAAGATTGCAACTAATGAAAAACTGTTTTTT; cdr3_aa: CASSKIATNEKLFF
clone_size: -; d_call: -; v_call: TRBV18; j_call: TRBJ2-2; cdr3_nt: TGTGCCAGCTCACCACAGGAGGTCGGGGAGCTGTTTTTT; cdr3_aa: CASSPQEVGELFF
clone_size: few; d_call: -; v_call: TRBV6-1; j_call: TRBJ2-1; cdr3_nt: TGTGCCAGCAGATGGGACGGACTCTCACCATACAATGAGCAGTTCTTC; cdr3_aa: CASRWDGLSPYNEQFF
clone_size: few; d_call: -; v_call: TRBV12-3/TRBV12-4; j_call: TRBJ2-2; cdr3_nt: TGTGCCAGCAGTTTTTTTCTCTCCTCCACTCGTCGCCGGGAGTCCAACACCGGGGAGCTGTTTTTT; cdr3_aa: CASSFFLSSTRRRESNTGELFF
clone_size: few; d_call: -; v_call: TRBV5-1; j_call: TRBJ2-5; cdr3_nt: TGCGCCAGCAGCTTGTCGGCGGGGAAAGAGACCCAGTACTTC; cdr3_aa: CASSLSAGKETQYF
clone_size: many; d_call: TRBD2; v_call: TRBV6-2/TRBV6-3; j_call: TRBJ2-7; cdr3_nt: TGTGCCAGCAGTTACTCTGGGACCCCGGGAGGTGGCGAGCAGTACTTC; cdr3_aa: CASSYSGTPGGGEQYF
clone_size: few; d_call: -; v_call: TRBV5-1; j_call: TRBJ1-3; cdr3_nt: TGCGCCAGCAGACGGGACAACTCTGGAAACACCATATATTTT; cdr3_aa: CASRRDNSGNTIYF
clone_size: -; d_call: -; v_call: TRBV12-3/TRBV12-4; j_call: TRBJ2-3; cdr3_nt: TGTGCCAGCAGTTCCGGGCCTACGAGAGCAGATACGCAGTATTTT; cdr3_aa: CASSSGPTRADTQYF
clone_size: -; d_call: TRBD2; v_call: TRBV27; j_call: TRBJ2-7; cdr3_nt: TGTGCCAGCAGTCTAATAGCGGGTAGCGTCTACGAGCAGTACTTC; cdr3_aa: CASSLIAGSVYEQYF
clone_size: -; d_call: -; v_call: TRBV27; j_call: TRBJ2-3; cdr3_nt: TGTGCCAGCAGTTTTATGGGAACGGTGAGCACAGATACGCAGTATTTT; cdr3_aa: CASSFMGTVSTDTQYF
clone_size: -; d_call: TRBD2; v_call: TRBV6-1; j_call: TRBJ2-3; cdr3_nt: TGTGCCAGCAGTCGAACCGGGACTAGGTCAGATACGCAGTATTTT; cdr3_aa: CASSRTGTRSDTQYF
clone_size: few; d_call: -; v_call: TRBV5-1; j_call: TRBJ2-1; cdr3_nt: TGCGCCAGCAGCATGCTTAACAATGAGCAGTTCTTC; cdr3_aa: CASSMLNNEQFF
clone_size: many; d_call: TRBD2; v_call: TRBV5-1; j_call: TRBJ2-7; cdr3_nt: TGCGCCAGCCGACCATTCGCGGGAGGGTACGAGCAGTACTTC; cdr3_aa: CASRPFAGGYEQYF
clone_size: few; d_call: -; v_call: TRBV20-1; j_call: TRBJ2-1; cdr3_nt: TGCAGTGCTAGAGATCGTCCATGGTCAGACAATGAGCAGTTCTTC; cdr3_aa: CSARDRPWSDNEQFF